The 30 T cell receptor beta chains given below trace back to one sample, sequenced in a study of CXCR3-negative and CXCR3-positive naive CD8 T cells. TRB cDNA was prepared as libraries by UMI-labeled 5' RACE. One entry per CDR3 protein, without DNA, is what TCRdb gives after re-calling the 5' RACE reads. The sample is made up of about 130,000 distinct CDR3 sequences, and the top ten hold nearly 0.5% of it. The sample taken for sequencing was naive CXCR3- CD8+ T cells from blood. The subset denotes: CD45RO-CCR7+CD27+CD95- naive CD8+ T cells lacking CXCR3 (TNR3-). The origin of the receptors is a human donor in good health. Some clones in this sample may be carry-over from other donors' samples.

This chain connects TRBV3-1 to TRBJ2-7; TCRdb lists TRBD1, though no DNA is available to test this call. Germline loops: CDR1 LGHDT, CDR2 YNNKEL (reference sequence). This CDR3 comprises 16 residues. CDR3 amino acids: CASSLNRGQASYEQYF.

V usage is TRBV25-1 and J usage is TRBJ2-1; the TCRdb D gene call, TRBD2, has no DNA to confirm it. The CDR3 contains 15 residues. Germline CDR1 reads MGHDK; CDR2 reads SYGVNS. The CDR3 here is CASSSRGEFYNEQFF.

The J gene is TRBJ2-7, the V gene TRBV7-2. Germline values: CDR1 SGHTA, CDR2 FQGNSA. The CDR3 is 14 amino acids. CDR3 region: CASSQLSVSYEQYF. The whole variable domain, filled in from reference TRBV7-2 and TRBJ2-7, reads GAGVSQSPSNKVTEKGKDVELRCDPISGHTALYWYRQSLGQGLEFLIYFQGNSAPDKSGLPSDRFSAERTGGSVSTLTIQRTQQEDSAVYLCASSQLSVSYEQYFGPGTRLTVT.

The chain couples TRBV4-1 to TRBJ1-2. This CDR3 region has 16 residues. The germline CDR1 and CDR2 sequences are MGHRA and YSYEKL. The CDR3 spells CASSQDPQIWYYGYTF.

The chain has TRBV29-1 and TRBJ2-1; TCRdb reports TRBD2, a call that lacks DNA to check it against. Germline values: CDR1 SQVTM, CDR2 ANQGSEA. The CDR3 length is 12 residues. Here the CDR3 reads CSVELAGGEQFF.

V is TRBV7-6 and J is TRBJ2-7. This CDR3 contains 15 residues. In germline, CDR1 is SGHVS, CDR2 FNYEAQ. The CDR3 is CASSANPGGYYEQYF.

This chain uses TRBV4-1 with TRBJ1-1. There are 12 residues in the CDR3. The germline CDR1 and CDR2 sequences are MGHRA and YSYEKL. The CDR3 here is CASSQGTAEAFF.

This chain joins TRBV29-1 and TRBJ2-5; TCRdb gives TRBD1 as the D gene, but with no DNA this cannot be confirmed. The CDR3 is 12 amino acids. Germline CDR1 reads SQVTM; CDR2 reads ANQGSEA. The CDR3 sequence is CSVEAGQETQYF.

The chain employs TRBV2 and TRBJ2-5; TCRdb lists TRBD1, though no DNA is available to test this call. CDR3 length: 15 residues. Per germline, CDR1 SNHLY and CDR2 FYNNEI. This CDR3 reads CASSERTGGQETQYF.

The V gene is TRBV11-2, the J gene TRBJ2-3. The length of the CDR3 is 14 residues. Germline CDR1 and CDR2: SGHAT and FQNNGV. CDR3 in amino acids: CASSLAAGTDTQYF.

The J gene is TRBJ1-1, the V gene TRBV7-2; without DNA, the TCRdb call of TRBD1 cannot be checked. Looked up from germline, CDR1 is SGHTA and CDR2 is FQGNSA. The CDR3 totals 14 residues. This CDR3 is CASSFSGGGALAFF.

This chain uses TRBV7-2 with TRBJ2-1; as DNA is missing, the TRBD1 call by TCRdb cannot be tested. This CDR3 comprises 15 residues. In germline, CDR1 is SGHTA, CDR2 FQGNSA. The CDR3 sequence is CASSLGDRVYNEQFF.

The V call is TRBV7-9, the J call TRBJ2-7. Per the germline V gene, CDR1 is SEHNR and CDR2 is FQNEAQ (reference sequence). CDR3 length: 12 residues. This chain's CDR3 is CASTPDSYEQYF.

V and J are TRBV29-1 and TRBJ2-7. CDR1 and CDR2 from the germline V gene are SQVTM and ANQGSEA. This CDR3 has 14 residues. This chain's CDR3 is CSVEDEGGFYEQYF.

CDR3 loop: CASSSTYMGNTEAFF. The rearrangement links TRBV7-6 to TRBJ1-1. The CDR3 length is 15 residues. From germline, CDR1 is SGHVS and CDR2 FNYEAQ.

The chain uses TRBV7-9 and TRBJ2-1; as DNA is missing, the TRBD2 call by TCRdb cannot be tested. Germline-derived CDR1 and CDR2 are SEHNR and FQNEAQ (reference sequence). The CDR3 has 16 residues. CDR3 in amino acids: CASSLAGGLAGGEQFF.

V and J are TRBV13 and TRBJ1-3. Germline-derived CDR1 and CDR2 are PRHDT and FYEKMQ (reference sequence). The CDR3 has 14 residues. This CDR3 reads CASSLDGSGNTIYF.

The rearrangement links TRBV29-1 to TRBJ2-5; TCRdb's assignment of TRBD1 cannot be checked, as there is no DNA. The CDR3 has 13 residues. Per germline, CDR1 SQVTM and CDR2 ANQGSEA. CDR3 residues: CSARGQLGETQYF.

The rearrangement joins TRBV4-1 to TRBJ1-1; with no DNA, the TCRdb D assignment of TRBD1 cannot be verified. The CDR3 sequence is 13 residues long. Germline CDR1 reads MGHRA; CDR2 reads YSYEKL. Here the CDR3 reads CASSQVRGNEAFF.

The CDR3 sequence is CASSPRVGARTAGVSTIYF. The chain links TRBV7-9 to TRBJ1-3; TCRdb picks TRBD1, but there is no DNA to check that call. The CDR3 spans 19 residues. CDR1 is SEHNR and CDR2 is FQNEAQ in the germline V gene (reference sequence). The entire variable domain, with the rest obtained from reference TRBV7-9 and TRBJ1-3, is as follows: DTGVSQNPRHKITKRGQNVTFRCDPISEHNRLYWYRQTLGQGPEFLTYFQNEAQLEKSRLLSDRFSAERPKGSFSTLEIQRTEQGDSAMYLCASSPRVGARTAGVSTIYFGEGSWLTVV.

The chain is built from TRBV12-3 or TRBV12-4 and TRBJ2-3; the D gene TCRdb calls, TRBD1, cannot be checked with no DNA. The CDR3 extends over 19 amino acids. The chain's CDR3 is CASSLGGPWDRTYTDTQYF.

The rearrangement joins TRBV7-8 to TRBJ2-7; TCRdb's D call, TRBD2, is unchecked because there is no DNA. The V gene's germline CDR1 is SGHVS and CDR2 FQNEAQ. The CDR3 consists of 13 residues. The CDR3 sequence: CASAPGGEYEQYF. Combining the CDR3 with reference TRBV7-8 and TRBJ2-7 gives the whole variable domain GAGVSQSPRYKVAKRGQDVALRCDPISGHVSLFWYQQALGQGPEFLTYFQNEAQLDKSGLPSDRFFAERPEGSVSTLKIQRTQQEDSAVYLCASAPGGEYEQYFGPGTRLTVT.

Here the CDR3 reads CASSFGSNEQFF. This chain joins TRBV28 and TRBJ2-1. The CDR3 consists of 12 residues. Germline CDR1 reads MDHEN; CDR2 reads SYDVKM. Full variable domain (missing parts from reference TRBV28 and TRBJ2-1): DVKVTQSSRYLVKRTGEKVFLECVQDMDHENMFWYRQDPGLGLRLIYFSYDVKMKEKGDIPEGYSVSREKKERFSLILESASTNQTSMYLCASSFGSNEQFFGPGTRLTVL.

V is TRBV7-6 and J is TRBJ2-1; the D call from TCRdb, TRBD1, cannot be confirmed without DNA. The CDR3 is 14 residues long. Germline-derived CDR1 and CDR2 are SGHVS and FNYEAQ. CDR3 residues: CASSVLVQGNEQFF.

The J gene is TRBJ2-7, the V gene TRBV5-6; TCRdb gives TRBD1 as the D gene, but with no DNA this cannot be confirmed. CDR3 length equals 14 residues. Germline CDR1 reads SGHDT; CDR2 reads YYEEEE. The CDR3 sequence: CASSFLAGTYEQYF.

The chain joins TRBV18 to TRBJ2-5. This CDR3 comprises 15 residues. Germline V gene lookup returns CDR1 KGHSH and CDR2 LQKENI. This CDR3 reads CASSPRTTPQETQYF.

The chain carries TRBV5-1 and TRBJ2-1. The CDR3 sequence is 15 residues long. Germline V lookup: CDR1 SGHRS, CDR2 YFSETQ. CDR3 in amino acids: CASSLDGVSYNEQFF.

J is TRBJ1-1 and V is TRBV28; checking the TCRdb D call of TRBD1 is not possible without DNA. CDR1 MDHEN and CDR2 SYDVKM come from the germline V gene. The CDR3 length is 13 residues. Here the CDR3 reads CASSLIRGTEAFF. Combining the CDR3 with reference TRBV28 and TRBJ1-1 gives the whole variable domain DVKVTQSSRYLVKRTGEKVFLECVQDMDHENMFWYRQDPGLGLRLIYFSYDVKMKEKGDIPEGYSVSREKKERFSLILESASTNQTSMYLCASSLIRGTEAFFGQGTRLTVV.

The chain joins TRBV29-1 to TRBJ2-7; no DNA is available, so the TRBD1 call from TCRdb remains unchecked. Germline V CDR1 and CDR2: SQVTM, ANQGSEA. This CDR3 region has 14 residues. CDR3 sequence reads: CSALSNRGLYEQYF.

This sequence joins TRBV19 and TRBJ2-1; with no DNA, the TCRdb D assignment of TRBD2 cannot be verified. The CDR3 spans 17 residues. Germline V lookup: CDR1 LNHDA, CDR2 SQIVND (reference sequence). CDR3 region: CASSIQWSSGFYNEQFF. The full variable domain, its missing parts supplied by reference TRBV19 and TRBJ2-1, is DGGITQSPKYLFRKEGQNVTLSCEQNLNHDAMYWYRQDPGQGLRLIYYSQIVNDFQKGDIAEGYSVSREKKESFPLTVTSAQKNPTAFYLCASSIQWSSGFYNEQFFGPGTRLTVL.